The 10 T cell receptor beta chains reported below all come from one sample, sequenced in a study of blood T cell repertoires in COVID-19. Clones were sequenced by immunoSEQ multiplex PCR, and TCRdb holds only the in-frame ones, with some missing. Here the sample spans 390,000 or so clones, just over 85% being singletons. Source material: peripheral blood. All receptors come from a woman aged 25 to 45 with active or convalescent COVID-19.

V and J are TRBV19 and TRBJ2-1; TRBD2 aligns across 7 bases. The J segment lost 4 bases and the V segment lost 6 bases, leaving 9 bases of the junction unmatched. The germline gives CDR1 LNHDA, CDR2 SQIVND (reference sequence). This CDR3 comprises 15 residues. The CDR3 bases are TGTGCCAGTAGCCCTGAGCGGGGACGATACAATGAGCAGTTCTTC. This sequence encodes CASSPERGRYNEQFF.

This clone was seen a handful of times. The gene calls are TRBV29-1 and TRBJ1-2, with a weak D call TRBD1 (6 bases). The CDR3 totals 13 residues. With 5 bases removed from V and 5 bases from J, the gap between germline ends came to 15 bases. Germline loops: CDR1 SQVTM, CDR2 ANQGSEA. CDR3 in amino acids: CSVLHTGPYGYTF. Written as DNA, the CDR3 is TGCAGCGTTCTTCATACAGGGCCATATGGCTACACCTTC.

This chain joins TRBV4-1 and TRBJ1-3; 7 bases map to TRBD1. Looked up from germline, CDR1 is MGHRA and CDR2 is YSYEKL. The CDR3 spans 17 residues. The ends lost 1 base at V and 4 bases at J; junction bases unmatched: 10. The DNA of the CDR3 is TGCGCCAGCAGCCAAGTCGAGGGGGCGCTTGCAGGAAACACCATATATTTT. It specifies CASSQVEGALAGNTIYF.

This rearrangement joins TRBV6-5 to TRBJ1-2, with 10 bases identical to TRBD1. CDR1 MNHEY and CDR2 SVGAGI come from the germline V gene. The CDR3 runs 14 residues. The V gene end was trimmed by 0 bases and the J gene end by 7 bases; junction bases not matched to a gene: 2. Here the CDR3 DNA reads TGTGCCAGCAGTTACTCGACAGGGGGCAGTGGCTACACCTTC. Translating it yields CASSYSTGGSGYTF.

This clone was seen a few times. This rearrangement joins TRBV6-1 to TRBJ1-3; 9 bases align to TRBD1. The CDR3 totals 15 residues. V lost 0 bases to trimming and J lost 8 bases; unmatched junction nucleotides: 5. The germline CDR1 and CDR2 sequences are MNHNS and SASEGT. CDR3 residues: CASSEAWTGAHTIYF. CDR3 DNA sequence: TGTGCCAGCAGTGAAGCTTGGACAGGGGCACACACCATATATTTT.

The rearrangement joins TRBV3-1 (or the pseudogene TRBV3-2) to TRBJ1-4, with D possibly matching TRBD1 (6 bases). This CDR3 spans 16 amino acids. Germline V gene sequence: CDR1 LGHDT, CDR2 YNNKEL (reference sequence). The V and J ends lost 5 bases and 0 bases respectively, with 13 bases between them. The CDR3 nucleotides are TGTGCCAGCAGCAGTCGACAGGTTGCAACTAATGAAAAACTGTTTTTT. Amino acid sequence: CASSSRQVATNEKLFF.

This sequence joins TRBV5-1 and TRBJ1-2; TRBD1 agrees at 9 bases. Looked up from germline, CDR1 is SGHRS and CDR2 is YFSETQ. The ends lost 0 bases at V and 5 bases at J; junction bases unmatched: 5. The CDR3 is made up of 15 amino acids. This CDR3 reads CASSLARDREYGYTF. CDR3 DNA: TGCGCCAGCAGCTTGGCCCGGGACAGGGAGTATGGCTACACCTTC.

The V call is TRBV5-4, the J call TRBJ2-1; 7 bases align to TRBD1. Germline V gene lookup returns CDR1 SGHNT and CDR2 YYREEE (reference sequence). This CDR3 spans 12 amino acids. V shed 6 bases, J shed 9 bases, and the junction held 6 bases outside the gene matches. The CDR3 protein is CASKRQGGEQFF. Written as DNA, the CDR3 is TGTGCCAGCAAGAGACAGGGCGGTGAGCAGTTCTTC.

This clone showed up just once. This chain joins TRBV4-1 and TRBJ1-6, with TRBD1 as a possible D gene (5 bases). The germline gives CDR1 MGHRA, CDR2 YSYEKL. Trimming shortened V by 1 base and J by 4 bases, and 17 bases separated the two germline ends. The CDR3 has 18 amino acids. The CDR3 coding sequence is TGCGCCAGCAGCCAAGTGTCGGCAGGGACTCTTTATAATTCACCCCTCCACTTT. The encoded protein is CASSQVSAGTLYNSPLHF.

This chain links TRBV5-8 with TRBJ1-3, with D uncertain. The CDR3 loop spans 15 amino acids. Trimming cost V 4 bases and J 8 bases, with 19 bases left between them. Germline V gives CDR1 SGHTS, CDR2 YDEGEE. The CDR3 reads CASSLVVGLDYTIYF. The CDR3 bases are TGTGCCAGCAGCCTGGTCGTCGGGTTGGATTACACCATATATTTT.